This T cell receptor beta chain was documented in a study of molecular identifiers for immune sequencing clone quantification. Study-level background: Replicates partitioned RNA from approximately 20,000 or 100,000 naive CD8 cells into five parts, sequencing four.

Sequencing libraries of naive CD8 cells derived from about 20,000 to 1,000,000 sorted cells with 10%, 30% or 50% RNA. Naive CD8 T cells were sorted, and the gate applied was CD8+CD4-CCR7+CD45RA+. The germline V gene encodes CDR1 SQVTM and CDR2 ANQGSEA. V was pared by 2 bases and J by 3 bases, with 10 bases of the junction left unmatched. The CDR3 has 15 amino acids. This clonotype was observed many times. Its target is unknown. Study-wide points: It was shown that clones above 20 RNA copies held over 99% of effector molecules, but under 1% in naive cells.

Via MiXCR, TCRdb re-called the PCR reads, giving one row per CDR3 protein. The data contain about 500,000 distinct CDR3 sequences, 25% of them singletons. The chain is built from TRBV29-1 and TRBJ2-7, with 7 positions matching TRBD2. Material for sequencing was naive CD8+ T cells from blood, with Jurkat cell RNA spiked in. Sample subset: FACS-sorted CD8+CD4-CCR7+CD45RA+ naive T cells. This TCR was recovered from a human donor in good health. Some libraries in this study had Jurkat cell RNA spiked in. The CDR3 protein is CSVEHRLGGSYEQYF. The DNA of the CDR3 is TGCAGCGTTGAACATCGACTAGGCGGGAGCTACGAGCAGTACTTC.